This is a list of T cell receptor beta chains from one sample in a study of blood T cell repertoires in COVID-19. Sequencing used immunoSEQ multiplex PCR; TCRdb keeps in-frame clones, though not all of them. The sample carries over 200,000 clones, about 90% recorded once. The sequencing input was PBMCs or T cells enriched from blood (not recorded which). These receptor sequences come from a man aged 30 to 45 who had recovered from COVID-19. CDR3s include the opening cysteine and the closing phenylalanine or tryptophan. D genes are given only for firm matches. A clone size is listed for some rows: how often the clone was seen (once, few, many), or a class if it is expanded.

>TRBJ1-1|TRBV29-1|NA|NA
TGCAGCTTTACCCCCGCAGGGTGGACTGAAGCTTTCTTT
CSFTPAGWTEAFF
>TRBJ2-1|TRBV7-2|TRBD2|NA
TGTGCCAGCAGTTTAGCGGGAGGGCCTGGCAATGAGCAGTTCTTC
CASSLAGGPGNEQFF
>TRBJ2-1|TRBV30|TRBD2|NA
TGTGCCTGGAGTGTACTAACTAGCGGGAGTTATGAGCAGTTCTTC
CAWSVLTSGSYEQFF
>TRBJ1-3|TRBV6-5|NA|NA
TGTGCCAGCACCCTAGTATTAGGGGCTGGAAACACCATATATTTT
CASTLVLGAGNTIYF
>TRBJ2-2|TRBV19|TRBD2|NA
TGTGCCAGTAGTATCGGGACTAGCGGGCGCACCGGGGAGCTGTTTTTT
CASSIGTSGRTGELFF
>TRBJ2-2|TRBV13|NA|NA
TGTGCCAGCAGCTTATTAGGGGGAGAGGACACCGGGGAGCTGTTTTTT
CASSLLGGEDTGELFF
>TRBJ1-1|TRBV4-1|TRBD1|NA
TGCGCCAGCAGCCTACGGACAGGCGCGAACACTGAAGCTTTCTTT
CASSLRTGANTEAFF
>TRBJ1-1|TRBV9|TRBD1|NA
TGTGCCAGCAGCGTAGCTACCCGGGACAGGGGGCAAGCTTTCTTT
CASSVATRDRGQAFF
>TRBJ2-1|TRBV19|NA|NA
TGTGCCAGTAGCCTATGGGGGGAGGCTCGCTACAATGAGCAGTTCTTC
CASSLWGEARYNEQFF
>TRBJ1-4|TRBV10-3|NA|NA
TGTGCCATCAGTGAGTTCGTAGCTACGACAACTAATGAAAAACTGTTTTTT
CAISEFVATTTNEKLFF
>TRBJ2-5|TRBV5-1|NA|NA
TGCGCCAGCAGCTTGGGACAGGTGGGAGAGACCCAGTACTTC
CASSLGQVGETQYF
>TRBJ1-4|TRBV10-1|TRBD1|NA
TGCGCCAGCAGTGCTGGACAGGGTGCCGAAAAACTGTTTTTT
CASSAGQGAEKLFF
>TRBJ1-3|TRBV3-1/TRBV3-2|TRBD1|NA
TGTGCCAGCAGACCCAATCGCGGTGAACAGGGGCCGTCTGGAAACACCATATATTTT
CASRPNRGEQGPSGNTIYF
>TRBJ1-1|TRBV7-2|TRBD1|NA
TGTGCCAGCAGCTTAAGGACAGGGGGCACTGAAGCTTTCTTT
CASSLRTGGTEAFF
>TRBJ1-1|TRBV5-4|NA|NA
TGTGCCAGCAGCTTGGGGGCCGGACAGAACACTGAAGCTTTCTTT
CASSLGAGQNTEAFF
>TRBJ1-2|TRBV7-2|NA|few
TGTGCCAGCAGCTTAGCGATCGGACAGTCTTCTAACTATGGCTACACCTTC
CASSLAIGQSSNYGYTF
>TRBJ1-1|TRBV5-1|TRBD1|NA
TGCGTCAGAAGCCGAAGGGACAGGGGACCCCTGATGAACACTGAAGCTTTCTTT
CVRSRRDRGPLMNTEAFF
>TRBJ2-1|TRBV2|NA|few
TGTGCCAGCAGTGCACATCAGGGTATCAATGAGCAGTTCTTC
CASSAHQGINEQFF
>TRBJ1-3|TRBV30|TRBD1|NA
TGTGCCTGGAAGGGACAGAACTCTGGAAACACCATATATTTT
CAWKGQNSGNTIYF
>TRBJ2-5|TRBV15|NA|once
TGTGCCACCAGCAGAGATAGGGGACAAGGAGAGACCCAGTACTTC
CATSRDRGQGETQYF
>TRBJ1-4|TRBV27|TRBD1|NA
TGTGCCAGCAGTCCATTACGACAGGGCCGGAACGAAAAACTGTTTTTT
CASSPLRQGRNEKLFF
>TRBJ2-6|TRBV9|NA|NA
TGTGCCAGCAGCGTAGTGGCTGCAGGGACTGGGGCCAACGTCCTGACTTTC
CASSVVAAGTGANVLTF
>TRBJ1-1|TRBV28|TRBD1|once
TGTGCCAGCAGTTCCCCTGGGACAGGGAACACTGAAGCTTTCTTT
CASSSPGTGNTEAFF
>TRBJ2-3|TRBV5-4|TRBD2|NA
TGTGCCAGCAGCTTGGGGATTAGCGGGTCTAGCACAGATACGCAGTATTTT
CASSLGISGSSTDTQYF
>TRBJ2-7|TRBV6-5|NA|NA
TGTGCCAGCAAACTAGTTAGAGGCGAGCAGTACTTC
CASKLVRGEQYF
>TRBJ1-2|TRBV4-1|NA|NA
TGCGCCAGCAGCCAAGAACCGGGTGACTATGGCTACACCTTC
CASSQEPGDYGYTF
>TRBJ1-1|TRBV5-4|NA|few
TGTGCCAGCAGCCCGAAGGAGGGGTCCGGCACTGAAGCTTTCTTT
CASSPKEGSGTEAFF
>TRBJ2-1|TRBV6-4|NA|NA
TGTGCCAGCAGTGAGTGGGGAGGAGGTTATTTGGGTGATGAGCAGTTCTTC
CASSEWGGGYLGDEQFF
>TRBJ2-7|TRBV7-2|TRBD2|NA
TGTGCCAGCAGCTTAGTAGCGGGGGGCAAGCACTTC
CASSLVAGGKHF
>TRBJ1-1|TRBV30|NA|NA
TGTGCCTGGAGTTTAGGGAGTTATGGTGAAGCTTTCTTT
CAWSLGSYGEAFF
>TRBJ1-1|TRBV7-9|NA|NA
TGTGCCAGCAGCCCATCCCCGACAGGTGAAGCTTTCTTT
CASSPSPTGEAFF
>TRBJ2-7|TRBV11-2|NA|NA
TGTGCCAGCAGCTCCACTAGTTTCGCGTCCTACGAGCAGTACTTC
CASSSTSFASYEQYF
>TRBJ1-2|TRBV9|NA|NA
TGTGCCAGCAGCGTAGACAGCAACTATGGCTACACCTTC
CASSVDSNYGYTF
>TRBJ2-7|TRBV19|TRBD1|NA
TGTGCCAGCAGGGGGCTGTACGAGCAGTACTTC
CASRGLYEQYF
>TRBJ2-1|TRBV12-3/TRBV12-4|NA|NA
TGTGCCAGCAGTTTCGGGATGGATGAGCAGTTCTTC
CASSFGMDEQFF
>TRBJ1-5|TRBV6-2/TRBV6-3|NA|few
TGTGCCAGCAGTTACTCTCGGCAGGTCAGCAATCAGCCCCAGCATTTT
CASSYSRQVSNQPQHF
>TRBJ2-1|TRBV28|TRBD2|NA
TGTGCCAGCAGTTTAGCCGGACTAGCGGACTACAATGAGCAGTTCTTC
CASSLAGLADYNEQFF
>TRBJ2-5|TRBV7-9|TRBD2|NA
TGTGCCAGCAGCTCCCTCGAACTAGCGGGCCAACCGGGGGAGACCCAGTACTTC
CASSSLELAGQPGETQYF
>TRBJ2-1|TRBV7-9|NA|NA
TGTGCCAGCAGCTTCCCGGGGGCGACAGGGAATGAGCAGTTCTTC
CASSFPGATGNEQFF
>TRBJ2-7|TRBV6-6|NA|NA
TGTGCCAGCAGCGACATCCACTCCGAGCAGTACTTC
CASSDIHSEQYF
>TRBJ2-2|TRBV9|NA|once
TGTGCCAGCAGCCCGTTAGCGGAGAACACCGGGGAGCTGTTTTTT
CASSPLAENTGELFF
>TRBJ2-3|TRBV10-2|NA|NA
TGCGCCAGCAGTGAGTCCGCAGGGGTGATAGCAGATACGCAGTATTTT
CASSESAGVIADTQYF
>TRBJ1-2|TRBV24-1|NA|NA
TGTGCCACCAGTGATTTGTGGCGGGACTATGGCTACACCTTC
CATSDLWRDYGYTF
>TRBJ2-2|TRBV11-3|TRBD2|once
TGTGCCAGCAGCTTATCAAGCGGGGGCACCGGGGAGCTGTTTTTT
CASSLSSGGTGELFF
>TRBJ2-3|TRBV10-3|TRBD1|NA
TGTGCCATCAATGGACAGGCCCCAGATACGCAGTATTTT
CAINGQAPDTQYF
>TRBJ2-3|TRBV9|TRBD2|few
TGTGCCAGCAGCGTAGCAGCGGGGGGGCCTCCAGATACGCAGTATTTT
CASSVAAGGPPDTQYF
>TRBJ2-2|TRBV30|NA|NA
TGTGCCTGGAGACACCGTGGAGGGTTGTCGGGTACCGGGGAGCTGTTTTTT
CAWRHRGGLSGTGELFF
>TRBJ1-4|TRBV29-1|TRBD1|once
TGCAGCGTTCAACAGGGGATAAATGAAAAACTGTTTTTT
CSVQQGINEKLFF
>TRBJ2-1|TRBV30|NA|NA
TGTGCCTGGAGGGAGGGAAAACCAGCCTCCTACAATGAGCAGTTCTTC
CAWREGKPASYNEQFF
>TRBJ2-5|TRBV5-4|NA|NA
TGTGCCAGCAGCCAAAGGGAGGAAGGTCAAGAGACCCAGTACTTC
CASSQREEGQETQYF
>TRBJ2-3|TRBV24-1|TRBD2|NA
TGTGCCACCAGTGACATAGGGGCGGGGGGCACAGATACGCAGTATTTT
CATSDIGAGGTDTQYF